The clone carrying this T cell receptor beta chain turned up a few times. Germline V gene sequence: CDR1 DFQATT, CDR2 SNEGSKA (reference sequence). The V gene lost 5 bases and the J gene lost 3 bases, with 14 bases spanning the gap. The CDR3 runs to 13 residues. TCRbeta library preparation incorporated unique molecular identifiers. Using its own MiXCR run on the PCR reads, TCRdb lists one record per CDR3 protein. The table has 600,000 to 700,000 distinct CDR3 sequences, roughly 17% seen once. The data derive from a study of T-cell reconstitution after alpha-beta-depleted transplantation in children. The receptor comes from a human donor who donated a stem cell graft to a child with acute myeloid leukemia. The material sequenced was PBMCs from the stem cell graft donor, taken from the stem cell graft. The chain couples TRBV20-1 to TRBJ2-7, with D maybe TRBD2 (7 bases). Here the CDR3 DNA reads TGCAGTGCTTTTAAGGGGGGGCTCTACGAGCAGTACGTC. It is translated as CSAFKGGLYEQYV.